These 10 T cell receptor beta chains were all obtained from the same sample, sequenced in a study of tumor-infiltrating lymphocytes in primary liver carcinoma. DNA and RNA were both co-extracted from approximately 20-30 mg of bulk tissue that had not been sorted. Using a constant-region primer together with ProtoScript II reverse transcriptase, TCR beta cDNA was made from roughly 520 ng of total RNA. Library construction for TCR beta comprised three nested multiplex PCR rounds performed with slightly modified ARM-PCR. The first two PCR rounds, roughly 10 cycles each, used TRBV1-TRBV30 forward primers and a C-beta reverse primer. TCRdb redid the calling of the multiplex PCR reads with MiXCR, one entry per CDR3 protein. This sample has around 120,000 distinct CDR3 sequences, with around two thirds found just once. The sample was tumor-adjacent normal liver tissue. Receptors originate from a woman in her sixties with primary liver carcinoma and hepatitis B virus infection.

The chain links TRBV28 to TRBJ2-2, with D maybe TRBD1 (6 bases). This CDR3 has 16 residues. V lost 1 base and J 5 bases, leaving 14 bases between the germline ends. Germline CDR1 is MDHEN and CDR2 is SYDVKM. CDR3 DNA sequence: TGTGCCAGCAGTTTATACCACAGGGAAGGAACCGGGGAGCTGTTTTTT. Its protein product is CASSLYHREGTGELFF. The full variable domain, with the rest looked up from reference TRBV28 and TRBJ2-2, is DVKVTQSSRYLVKRTGEKVFLECVQDMDHENMFWYRQDPGLGLRLIYFSYDVKMKEKGDIPEGYSVSREKKERFSLILESASTNQTSMYLCASSLYHREGTGELFFGEGSRLTVL.

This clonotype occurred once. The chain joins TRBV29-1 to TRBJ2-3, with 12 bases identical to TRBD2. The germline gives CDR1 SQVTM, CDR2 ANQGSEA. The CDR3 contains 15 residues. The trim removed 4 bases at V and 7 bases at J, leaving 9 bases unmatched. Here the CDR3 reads CSVATSGSGANTQYF. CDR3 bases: TGCAGCGTTGCGACTAGCGGGAGTGGGGCGAATACGCAGTATTTT.

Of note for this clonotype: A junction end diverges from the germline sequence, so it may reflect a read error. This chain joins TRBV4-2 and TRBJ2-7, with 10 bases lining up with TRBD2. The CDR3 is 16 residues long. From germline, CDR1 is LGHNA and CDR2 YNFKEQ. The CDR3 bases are TGTGTCAGCAGCCAACGGACTAGCGGCCTATCCTACGGGCAGTACTTC. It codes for CVSSQRTSGLSYGQYF.

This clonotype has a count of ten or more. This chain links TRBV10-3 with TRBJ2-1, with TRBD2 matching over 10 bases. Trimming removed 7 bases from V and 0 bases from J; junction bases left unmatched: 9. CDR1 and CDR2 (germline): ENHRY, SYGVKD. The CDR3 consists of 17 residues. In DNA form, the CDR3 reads TGTGCCATCACCGGAGGACTAGCGGACCACTCCTACAATGAGCAGTTCTTC. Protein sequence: CAITGGLADHSYNEQFF.

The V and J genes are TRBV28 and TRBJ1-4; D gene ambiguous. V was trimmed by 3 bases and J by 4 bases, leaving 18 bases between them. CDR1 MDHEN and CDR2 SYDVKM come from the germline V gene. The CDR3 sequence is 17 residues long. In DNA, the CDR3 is TGTGCCAGCAGTTTTGACCCCTCGGAGGGATGTAATGAAAAACTGTTTTTT. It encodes CASSFDPSEGCNEKLFF.

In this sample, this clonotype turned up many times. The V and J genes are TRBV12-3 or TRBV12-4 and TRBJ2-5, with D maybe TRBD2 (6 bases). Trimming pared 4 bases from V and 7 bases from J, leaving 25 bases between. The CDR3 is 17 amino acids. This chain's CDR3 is CASSSNPPGVARGTQYF. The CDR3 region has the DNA TGTGCCAGCAGTTCAAACCCACCGGGAGTAGCCCGGGGGACCCAGTACTTC.

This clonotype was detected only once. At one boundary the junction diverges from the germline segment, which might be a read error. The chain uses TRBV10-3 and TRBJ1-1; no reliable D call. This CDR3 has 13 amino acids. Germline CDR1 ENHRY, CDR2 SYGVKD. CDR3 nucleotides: TGTGCCATCAGTCCGGTAGGAAACACTGAAGTTTTCTTT. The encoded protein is CAISPVGNTEVFF.

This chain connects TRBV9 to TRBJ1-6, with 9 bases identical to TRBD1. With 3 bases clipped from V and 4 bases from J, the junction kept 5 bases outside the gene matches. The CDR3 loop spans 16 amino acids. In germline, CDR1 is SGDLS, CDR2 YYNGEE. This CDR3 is CASSGAGTGYNSPLHF. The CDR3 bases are TGTGCCAGCAGCGGAGCCGGGACAGGGTATAATTCACCCCTCCACTTT.

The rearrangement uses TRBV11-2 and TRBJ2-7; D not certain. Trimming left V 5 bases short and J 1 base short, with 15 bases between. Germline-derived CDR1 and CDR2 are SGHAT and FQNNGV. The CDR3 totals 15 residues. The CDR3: CASSPRRQRSYEQYV. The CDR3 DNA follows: TGTGCCAGCAGCCCCCGAAGACAACGATCCTACGAGCAGTACGTC.

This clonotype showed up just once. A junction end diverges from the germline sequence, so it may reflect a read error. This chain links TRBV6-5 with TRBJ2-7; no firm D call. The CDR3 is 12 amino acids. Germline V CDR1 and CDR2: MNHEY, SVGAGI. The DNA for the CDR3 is TGTGTCAGCAGTCCCCTGGGCCGCGAGCAGTACTTC. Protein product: CVSSPLGREQYF.